The 16 T cell receptor beta chains listed next were all sequenced from one sample in a study of blood T cell repertoires in COVID-19. Assay: immunoSEQ multiplex PCR; the TCRdb copy retains only in-frame clones and omits some. The sample shows about 82,000 clones, over 80% of them seen only once. Sequenced input: peripheral blood. These receptor sequences come from an elderly man with active or convalescent COVID-19.

The J gene is TRBJ2-2, the V gene TRBV25-1; the D gene is possibly TRBD2 (5 bases). V was shortened by 4 bases and J by 7 bases, with 10 bases between the two germline ends. The CDR3 loop spans 13 amino acids. Germline CDR1 and CDR2: MGHDK and SYGVNS. The CDR3: CASSVLRDGELFF. The CDR3, as DNA: TGTGCCAGCAGTGTATTGAGGGACGGGGAGCTGTTTTTT.

The chain joins TRBV6-5 to TRBJ1-5, with 7 nucleotides matching TRBD1. Germline V gene data show CDR1 as MNHEY and CDR2 as SVGAGI. The CDR3 runs 13 residues. The J segment lost 7 bases and the V segment lost 7 bases, leaving 7 bases of the junction unmatched. CDR3 nucleotide sequence: TGTGCCAGCAAAGGGGGCGCTGACCAGCCCCAGCATTTT. It translates to CASKGGADQPQHF.

A word on this clone: Other DNA variants within this sample encode the same CDR3. This sequence joins TRBV3-1 (or the pseudogene TRBV3-2) and TRBJ2-1; 11 bases are a match to TRBD2. This CDR3 is 14 amino acids long. Trimming removed 4 bases from V and 6 bases from J; junction bases left unmatched: 2. The germline CDR1 and CDR2 sequences are LGHDT and YNNKEL (reference sequence). CDR3 nucleotide sequence: TGTGCCAGCAGCCCCGGACTAGCGGGCAATGAGCAGTTCTTC. Amino acids: CASSPGLAGNEQFF.

The table lists this clone with a count of one. This chain uses TRBV20-1 with TRBJ1-5; 9 nucleotides line up with TRBD1. This CDR3 is 14 amino acids long. The V segment lost 3 bases and the J segment 5 bases; nucleotides outside the gene matches: 5. Germline V lookup: CDR1 DFQATT, CDR2 SNEGSKA (reference sequence). The CDR3 DNA reads as TGCAGTGCTAGTACAGGGGGCGACTATCAGCCCCAGCATTTT. Its protein is CSASTGGDYQPQHF.

The chain couples TRBV7-2 to TRBJ1-4; D gene uncertain. Germline loops: CDR1 SGHTA, CDR2 FQGNSA. V gave up 1 base and J gave up 4 bases, with 16 bases separating them. The CDR3 sequence is 17 residues long. The CDR3, as DNA: TGTGCCAGCAGCTTAGGGGCGGGTTCGGGATTTAATGAAAAACTGTTTTTT. It encodes CASSLGAGSGFNEKLFF. Based on the CDR3 plus reference TRBV7-2 and TRBJ1-4, the full variable domain is GAGVSQSPSNKVTEKGKDVELRCDPISGHTALYWYRQSLGQGLEFLIYFQGNSAPDKSGLPSDRFSAERTGGSVSTLTIQRTQQEDSAVYLCASSLGAGSGFNEKLFFGSGTQLSVL.

The J gene is TRBJ2-3, the V gene TRBV5-1; tentatively, D is TRBD1 (5 bases). The CDR3 runs to 16 residues. The V end lost 0 bases, the J end lost 0 bases, and 11 bases lay between the germline ends. The germline CDR1 and CDR2 sequences are SGHRS and YFSETQ. CDR3 DNA: TGCGCCAGCAGCTTGGGGACAATACCTAGCACAGATACGCAGTATTTT. Translated, it gives CASSLGTIPSTDTQYF.

V is TRBV4-1 and J is TRBJ2-4, with 12 bases fitting TRBD2. Germline V gene lookup returns CDR1 MGHRA and CDR2 YSYEKL. The CDR3 has 15 amino acids. The V gene end was trimmed by 5 bases and the J gene end by 7 bases; junction bases not matched to a gene: 6. The CDR3 loop is CASSNPSGGANIQYF. CDR3 coding DNA: TGCGCCAGCAGCAACCCTAGCGGGGGGGCTAACATTCAGTACTTC.

The chain recombines TRBV11-2 with TRBJ2-3; D gene uncertain. This CDR3 is 15 amino acids long. Trimming took off 5 bases at V and 7 bases at J, with 19 bases between the two ends. CDR1 SGHAT and CDR2 FQNNGV come from the germline V gene. The DNA for the CDR3 is TGTGCCAGCAGCATGCCAGGTGCGCCCCTAAATACGCAGTATTTT. Encoded protein: CASSMPGAPLNTQYF. Looking up the rest from reference TRBV11-2 and TRBJ2-3 gives the full variable domain: EAGVAQSPRYKIIEKRQSVAFWCNPISGHATLYWYQQILGQGPKLLIQFQNNGVVDDSQLPKDRFSAERLKGVDSTLKIQPAKLEDSAVYLCASSMPGAPLNTQYFGPGTRLTVL.

This clone occurred once. V is TRBV6-2 or TRBV6-3 and J is TRBJ2-3; 7 bases line up with TRBD1. Trimming removed 2 bases from V and 3 bases from J; junction bases left unmatched: 5. CDR3 length: 15 amino acids. Germline CDR1 is MNHEY and CDR2 is SVGEGT. The CDR3 is CASSYGRGYTDTQYF. The CDR3, as DNA: TGTGCCAGCAGTTACGGCAGGGGGTATACAGATACGCAGTATTTT.

This chain connects TRBV19 to TRBJ1-1, with unresolved D. The CDR3 length is 14 residues. Germline loops: CDR1 LNHDA, CDR2 SQIVND (reference sequence). V dropped 1 base and J dropped 5 bases, with 11 bases sitting between them. The CDR3 coding sequence is TGTGCCAGTAGTATAGCCCGAGGTGGGACTGAAGCTTTCTTT. Amino acid sequence: CASSIARGGTEAFF.

This clone was counted a few times. The genes are TRBV19 and TRBJ2-2, with 8 bases identical to TRBD2. Germline V CDR1 and CDR2: LNHDA, SQIVND (reference sequence). The CDR3 contains 15 residues. Germline trimming cut 11 bases from V and 1 base from J; bases unmatched to any gene: 9. The CDR3 sequence: CASRGGHLNTGELFF. The CDR3 DNA is TGTGCCTCACGGGGGGGACACCTGAACACCGGGGAGCTGTTTTTT.

V is TRBV6-5 and J is TRBJ1-2, with TRBD1 identical over 9 bases. From germline, CDR1 is MNHEY and CDR2 SVGAGI. This CDR3 has 14 amino acids. V lost 5 bases, J lost 6 bases, and 7 bases stayed unmatched. Here the CDR3 reads CASSKQGARNGYTF. CDR3 nucleotides: TGTGCCAGCAGTAAACAGGGGGCAAGGAATGGCTACACCTTC.

This chain connects TRBV5-1 to TRBJ2-1; 15 nucleotides agree with TRBD2. J gave up 8 bases and V 3 bases, and 9 bases lay outside the gene matches. Germline CDR1 is SGHRS and CDR2 is YFSETQ. The length of the CDR3 is 17 residues. Here the CDR3 reads CASSSGLAGGGYHEQFF. The CDR3 DNA reads TGCGCCAGCAGCTCGGGACTAGCGGGAGGTGGTTACCATGAGCAGTTCTTC.

J is TRBJ2-4 and V is TRBV5-1; 10 bases fit TRBD2. CDR3 length: 17 amino acids. J lost 2 bases, V lost 0 bases, and 5 bases had no gene match. Germline CDR1 SGHRS, CDR2 YFSETQ. CDR3: CASSLDLAGGPKNIQYF. The CDR3 nucleotides read TGCGCCAGCAGCTTGGACTTAGCGGGAGGACCCAAAAACATTCAGTACTTC.

The gene calls are TRBV11-1 and TRBJ1-1; no clear D gene. Trimming stripped 5 bases from V and 7 bases from J, with 8 bases between. Per germline, CDR1 SGHAT and CDR2 FQDESV (reference sequence). This CDR3 has 11 residues. CDR3: CASSPWHEAFF. The CDR3 nucleotides are TGTGCCAGCAGCCCCTGGCATGAAGCTTTCTTT.

The chain links TRBV11-2 to TRBJ2-3; 8 nucleotides agree with TRBD1. J was trimmed by 0 bases and V by 4 bases; bases with no gene match: 3. The germline CDR1 and CDR2 sequences are SGHAT and FQNNGV. CDR3 size: 15 residues. The CDR3 DNA sequence: TGTGCCAGCAGCTACCGACAGGGGAGCACAGATACGCAGTATTTT. Its translation: CASSYRQGSTDTQYF.